The rows below give T cell receptor beta chains drawn from one sample of a study of shared clonotypes between healthy human individuals. The repertoire was sequenced with immunoSEQ multiplex PCR; TCRdb's copy has only in-frame clones and lacks some. Seen here are roughly 2 million clones, 90% to 96% observed once, and the top ten hold roughly 0.13%. Specimen: naive CD4+ T cells sorted from blood. The receptors come from a young man in good health. Each CDR3 is given with its conserved first and last residue. D genes are given only for firm matches. Clone size is shown for a subset of rows, as once, few, many or a class of expanded clone.

v_gene	j_gene	d_gene	abundance	CDR3nt	CDR3aa
TRBV6-1	TRBJ2-7	-	-	TGTGCCAGCAGTGTTTCTGGGACCTCCTACGAGCAGTACTTC	CASSVSGTSYEQYF
TRBV6-5	TRBJ2-5	-	-	TGTGCCAGCAGGCCAACTGAGGGGGTTTGGGAGACCCAGTACTTC	CASRPTEGVWETQYF
TRBV5-8	TRBJ2-5	-	-	TGTGCCAGCGCCTCAGGGGTCTTACAAGAGACCCAGTACTTC	CASASGVLQETQYF
TRBV19	TRBJ1-5	-	-	TGTGCCAGTAGTATGACAGGCAGCAATCAGCCCCAGCATTTT	CASSMTGSNQPQHF
TRBV6-1	TRBJ1-2	-	-	TGTGCCAGCAGTGAGCAACCTTTCTATGGCTACACCTTC	CASSEQPFYGYTF
TRBV10-2	TRBJ1-4	TRBD1	-	TGCGCCAGCAGGCCGGACAGGGGGATTAATGAAAAACTGTTTTTT	CASRPDRGINEKLFF
TRBV25-1	TRBJ2-1	TRBD2	once	TGTGCCAGCAGTCATCCGGGACTAGTTTTCGATGAGCAGTTCTTC	CASSHPGLVFDEQFF
TRBV30	TRBJ1-2	-	-	TGTGCCTCCCCCGGAGGGGGATATGGCTACACCTTC	CASPGGGYGYTF
TRBV2	TRBJ1-1	-	few	TGTGCCAGCAGTGAAGCGCTTCCAGGGACTGAAGCTTTCTTT	CASSEALPGTEAFF
TRBV6-5	TRBJ2-7	-	-	TGTGCCAGCAGTTACTGGGGACTTACCTCCTACGAGCAGTACTTC	CASSYWGLTSYEQYF
TRBV27	TRBJ1-3	-	-	TGTGCCAGCAGTCCTTACACTAGCGCTGGAAACACCATATATTTT	CASSPYTSAGNTIYF
TRBV7-8	TRBJ2-7	TRBD2	once	TGTGCCAGCGTCCCGCGTCTGGCGGGGGGTGCTTACGAGCAGTACTTC	CASVPRLAGGAYEQYF
TRBV4-1	TRBJ2-3	TRBD2	-	TGCGCCAGCAGCCCTTCTAGCGGGAGAGAAGATACGCAGTATTTT	CASSPSSGREDTQYF
TRBV10-3	TRBJ2-1	-	-	TGTGCCATCAGTGGCTTACAGAGCTCCTACAATGAGCAGTTCTTC	CAISGLQSSYNEQFF
TRBV6-1	TRBJ2-5	-	-	TGTGCCAGCAGTGAATTACGGAAAGAGACCCAGTACTTC	CASSELRKETQYF
TRBV30	TRBJ1-4	-	-	TGTGCCTGGAGTGGCAGGGTTGGTGAAAAACTGTTTTTT	CAWSGRVGEKLFF
TRBV27	TRBJ2-4	TRBD1	once	TGTGCCAGCAGTACGCTGGGGACAGGGGAAAAAAACATTCAGTACTTC	CASSTLGTGEKNIQYF
TRBV2	TRBJ2-7	-	-	TGTGCCAGCAGTGAACGGGGTAGCCGGGCCTACGAGCAGTACTTC	CASSERGSRAYEQYF
TRBV7-8	TRBJ2-4	TRBD1	once	TGTGCCAGCAGCCCTCGACAGGGGGCAGACATTCAGTACTTC	CASSPRQGADIQYF
TRBV2	TRBJ2-3	TRBD2	-	TGTGCCAGCATGTTAGCGGGGGGTGCCGCAGATACGCAGTATTTT	CASMLAGGAADTQYF
TRBV7-9	TRBJ1-2	TRBD1	-	TGTGCCAGCAGCACCGGGACAGGGGACGTCTCTAACTATGGCTACACCTTC	CASSTGTGDVSNYGYTF
TRBV9	TRBJ2-3	-	-	TGTGCCAGCAGCGTGAGGTTAGAAGATACGCAGTATTTT	CASSVRLEDTQYF
TRBV6-1	TRBJ2-7	TRBD1	-	TGTGCCAGCTCCCGACAGGGGGCCGGCGAGCAGTACTTC	CASSRQGAGEQYF
TRBV7-3	TRBJ2-7	-	-	TGTGCCAGCAGCCGGGACGTTGGCTCCTACGAGCAGTACTTC	CASSRDVGSYEQYF
TRBV4-2	TRBJ1-1	-	-	TGTGCCAGCAGCCAAGAACTCCCCAAAGGGACTGAAGCTTTCTTT	CASSQELPKGTEAFF
TRBV11-2	TRBJ1-2	-	-	TGTGCCAGCAGCCGACAGATCTCTAACTATGGCTACACCTTC	CASSRQISNYGYTF
TRBV5-1	TRBJ2-1	TRBD2	-	TGCGCCAGCAGGACGGGGGGCTACAATGAGCAGTTCTTC	CASRTGGYNEQFF
TRBV19	TRBJ1-5	TRBD1	-	TGTGCCAGGCCGTCCTCCGAGACAGGGGGCGGACAGCCCCAGCATTTT	CARPSSETGGGQPQHF
TRBV11-3	TRBJ2-1	-	-	TGTGCCAGCAGCTTGGGCGGGGACAATGAGCAGTTCTTC	CASSLGGDNEQFF
TRBV5-1	TRBJ2-3	TRBD2	-	TGCGCCAGCAGCTTTGGGCTAGCGGGAGCGAGGGCCTTCACAGATACGCAGTATTTT	CASSFGLAGARAFTDTQYF
TRBV7-9	TRBJ1-1	-	-	TGTGCCAGCAGCTTAGAAGTCTGGGGGAACACTGAAGCTTTCTTT	CASSLEVWGNTEAFF
TRBV28	TRBJ1-5	-	-	TGTGCCAGCATCCCCCGGTTCAGGGAGGGTCAGCCCCAGCATTTT	CASIPRFREGQPQHF
TRBV6-5	TRBJ2-1	-	once	TGTGCCAGCAGTTACTGGCGGGGGAGGGGGCATGAGCAGTTCTTC	CASSYWRGRGHEQFF
TRBV2	TRBJ1-5	-	-	TGTGCCAGCAGCGGCAGGACAGATAGCAATCAGCCCCAGCATTTT	CASSGRTDSNQPQHF
TRBV10-1	TRBJ2-5	TRBD2	-	TGCGCCAGCAGTTCAAGCGGGAGGGCCCGGGAGACCCAGTACTTC	CASSSSGRARETQYF
TRBV2	TRBJ2-7	TRBD2	-	TGTGCCAGCAGGGCGACTAGCGGGATGTCCTACGAGCAGTACTTC	CASRATSGMSYEQYF
TRBV7-9	TRBJ2-6	-	-	TGTGCCAGCAGCCGAAATAAGATACAGGGCTCTGGGGCCAACGTCCTGACTTTC	CASSRNKIQGSGANVLTF
TRBV14	TRBJ2-5	-	-	TGTGCCAGCAGCCAAGATCGAAGGACGTCCGGGGAGACCCAGTACTTC	CASSQDRRTSGETQYF
TRBV2	TRBJ1-1	-	-	TGTGCCAGCACGTGGGGCTTGAACACTGAAGCTTTCTTT	CASTWGLNTEAFF
TRBV18	TRBJ2-1	TRBD2	-	TGTGCCAGCTCACCACCGGGACTAGTTTCGAATGAGCAGTTCTTC	CASSPPGLVSNEQFF
TRBV11-2	TRBJ2-1	-	-	TGTGCCAGCAGCTTAGATGGGGGCAATGAGCAGTTCTTC	CASSLDGGNEQFF
TRBV5-6	TRBJ2-5	-	-	TGTGCCAGCAGCCGGGTCCAAGGGGAGACCCAGTACTTC	CASSRVQGETQYF
TRBV5-1	TRBJ2-2	-	few	TGCGCCAGCAGCATAAACACCGGGGAGCTGTTTTTT	CASSINTGELFF
TRBV2	TRBJ1-4	TRBD1	-	TGTGCCAGCAGTGTAGAACGGGACAGGGCTCTCGCATCAACTAATGAAAAACTGTTTTTT	CASSVERDRALASTNEKLFF
TRBV9	TRBJ1-1	TRBD1	-	TGTGCCAGCAGCGTAACAACAGGGGGCACTGAAGCTTTCTTT	CASSVTTGGTEAFF
TRBV9	TRBJ1-3	-	-	TGTGCCAGCAGCGTAGCGGAGGAAAACACCATATATTTT	CASSVAEENTIYF
TRBV7-2	TRBJ2-7	TRBD2	-	TGTGCCAGCAGCCCCAGGACTAGCGGGGGGGCCGAGGCCTACGAGCAGTACTTC	CASSPRTSGGAEAYEQYF
TRBV6-5	TRBJ2-7	TRBD2	-	TGTGCCAGCAGTAGAAGCGGGACTACCATCGGCGAGCAGTACTTC	CASSRSGTTIGEQYF
TRBV4-1	TRBJ2-5	TRBD1	once	TGCGCCAGCAGCCAGACAGGGGCCGGAGGCACCCAGTACTTC	CASSQTGAGGTQYF
TRBV29-1	TRBJ2-3	-	-	TGCAGCGTTGACTCCCGAAATCGAGGAGGCACAGATACGCAGTATTTT	CSVDSRNRGGTDTQYF